This T cell receptor (beta chain) stems from a study of prognosis after radiotherapy for stage I lung cancer. About the research overall: Patients in the cohort never received concurrent therapy with stereotactic body radiotherapy.

With V trimmed by 5 bases and J by 4 bases, 5 bases remained unmatched. Germline-derived CDR1 and CDR2 are SGHAT and FQDESV (reference sequence). The CDR3 spans 14 residues. For each of two time points, a roughly 6-milliliter draw of peripheral blood was taken. This clonotype appeared many times. Multiplex PCR in two rounds served to amplify TCR beta CDR3 from genomic DNA. During first-round PCR, primers specific to each TRBV and TRBJ gene were used. Universal primers drove the second round of PCR amplification. From the multiplex PCR reads, TCRdb called clonotypes with MiXCR, one entry per CDR3 protein. This sample has fewer than 30,000 distinct CDR3 sequences, with roughly 46% found just once.

Material: PBMCs, obtained before or after stereotactic body radiation therapy (not recorded which). The TCR sequence derives from a donor aged 50 or older with non-small cell lung cancer. This sequence joins TRBV11-1 and TRBJ2-7, with 10 bases that match TRBD1. The CDR3 sequence: CASSLDRGGYEQYF. The DNA of the CDR3 is TGTGCCAGCAGCCTGGACAGGGGGGGATACGAGCAGTACTTC.